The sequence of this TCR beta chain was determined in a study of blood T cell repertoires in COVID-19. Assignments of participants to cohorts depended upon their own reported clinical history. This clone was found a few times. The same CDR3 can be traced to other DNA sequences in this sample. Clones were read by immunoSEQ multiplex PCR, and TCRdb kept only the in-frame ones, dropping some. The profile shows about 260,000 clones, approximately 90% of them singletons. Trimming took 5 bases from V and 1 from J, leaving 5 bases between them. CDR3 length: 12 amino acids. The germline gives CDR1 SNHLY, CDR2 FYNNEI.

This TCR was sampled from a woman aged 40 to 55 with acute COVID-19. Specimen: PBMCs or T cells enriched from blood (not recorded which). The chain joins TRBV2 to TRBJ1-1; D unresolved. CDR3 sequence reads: CASSRQNTEAFF. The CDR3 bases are TGTGCCAGCAGTCGACAGAACACTGAAGCTTTCTTT.